This T cell receptor (beta chain) was sequenced during a study of T-cell memory formation after mild COVID-19. General observations from the study: Shrinking CD4+ clones were chiefly CM and EM; CD8+ ones were chiefly EMRA.

In the case of this clonotype: Its antigen remains unknown.

This CDR3 comprises 15 residues. The V segment lost 3 bases and the J segment 8 bases; nucleotides outside the gene matches: 5. From germline, CDR1 is SGHDT and CDR2 YYEEEE. Constant-segment primers and 5'RACE yielded cDNA libraries for TCR alpha and TCR beta, each carrying sample barcodes and UMIs. TCRdb reprocessed the 5' RACE reads with MiXCR, giving one entry per CDR3 protein. The table includes some 210,000 distinct CDR3 sequences, approximately 20% detected once. The chain combines TRBV5-6 with TRBJ2-1, with 13 bases identical to TRBD2. Sequenced sample: PBMCs or a T cell subset sorted from them (not recorded which). This sequence originates from an adult woman who had mild COVID-19 (a few samples of this study predate the infection). Cell type and time point are not known. The CDR3 region has the DNA TGTGCCAGCAGCTCGGGACTAGCGGGGTTCCATGAGCAGTTCTTC. This encodes CASSSGLAGFHEQFF.